Below are 9 T cell receptor beta chains sequenced from a single sample in a study of blood T cell repertoires in COVID-19. Assay used: immunoSEQ multiplex PCR; TCRdb lists only in-frame clones, some missing. The sample holds some 110,000 clones, approximately 86% seen once. The sequenced material came from peripheral blood. The receptors derive from a human donor in a cohort sampled during active COVID-19.

The chain uses TRBV27 and TRBJ2-7; TRBD1 matches 7 bases. V gave up 6 bases and J gave up 3 bases; unmatched junction bases: 11. This CDR3 has 15 amino acids. Germline loops: CDR1 MNHEY, CDR2 SMNVEV (reference sequence). In DNA, the CDR3 is TGTGCCAGCAGCCGACAGGGATCGGTCTACTACGAGCAGTACTTC. Residues: CASSRQGSVYYEQYF.

The V and J genes are TRBV30 and TRBJ1-3; D call uncertain. Germline CDR1 is GTSNPN and CDR2 is SVGIG (reference sequence). The length of the CDR3 is 14 residues. V was shortened by 4 bases and J by 0 bases, with 10 bases between the two germline ends. The CDR3 bases are TGTGCCTGGACCGGCGGAAGCTCTGGAAACACCATATATTTT. Encoded protein: CAWTGGSSGNTIYF.

This chain joins TRBV27 and TRBJ1-2, with 10 bases that match TRBD1. This CDR3 is 14 amino acids long. The V gene end was trimmed by 6 bases and the J gene end by 7 bases; junction bases not matched to a gene: 8. Germline CDR1 is MNHEY and CDR2 is SMNVEV (reference sequence). CDR3 in DNA: TGTGCCAGCAGCCTCTCCCGGGACAGGGGTGGCTACACCTTC. Translated: CASSLSRDRGGYTF.

This chain joins TRBV2 and TRBJ2-3; TRBD2 aligns across 7 bases. V was pared by 8 bases and J by 3 bases, with 11 bases of the junction left unmatched. The CDR3 sequence is 15 residues long. Germline assignment: CDR1 SNHLY and CDR2 FYNNEI. This CDR3 is CASRQVGGRTDTQYF. Written as DNA, the CDR3 is TGTGCCAGCCGTCAGGTGGGGGGGAGGACAGATACGCAGTATTTT.

This chain joins TRBV5-1 and TRBJ2-7, with D possibly matching TRBD2 (6 bases). Trimming cost V 3 bases and J 3 bases, with 13 bases left between them. The CDR3 is made up of 14 amino acids. The germline V gene encodes CDR1 SGHRS and CDR2 YFSETQ. In DNA form, the CDR3 reads TGCGCCAGCAGCTCCGGGACTGGGCTCTACGAGCAGTACTTC. It specifies CASSSGTGLYEQYF.

The chain is built from TRBV29-1 and TRBJ2-1; 8 nucleotides align to TRBD2. With V trimmed by 0 bases and J by 3 bases, 7 bases remained unmatched. This CDR3 comprises 16 residues. CDR1 is SQVTM and CDR2 is ANQGSEA in the germline V gene. The CDR3 loop is CSVEDGASGFYNEQFF. CDR3 in DNA: TGCAGCGTTGAAGACGGGGCTAGCGGGTTCTACAATGAGCAGTTCTTC.

The V and J genes are TRBV20-1 and TRBJ1-1, with unresolved D. The germline V gene has CDR1 DFQATT and CDR2 SNEGSKA (reference sequence). V was trimmed by 5 bases and J by 9 bases, leaving 13 bases between them. CDR3 length equals 11 residues. The CDR3 loop is CSAESTSQAFF. The CDR3 DNA follows: TGCAGTGCTGAATCCACCAGTCAAGCTTTCTTT.

The V call is TRBV11-3, the J call TRBJ2-5, with no clear D. The CDR3 contains 15 residues. V was clipped by 1 base and J by 5 bases, with 14 bases between them. Germline values: CDR1 SGHNT, CDR2 YENEEA. CDR3 in amino acids: CASSLGAPETETQYF. CDR3 DNA sequence: TGTGCCAGCAGCTTAGGGGCCCCCGAAACGGAGACCCAGTACTTC.

The chain joins TRBV7-2 to TRBJ2-3, with D possibly being TRBD1 (7 bases). Per germline, CDR1 SGHTA and CDR2 FQGNSA. Trimming took 5 bases from V and 3 from J, leaving 18 bases between them. The CDR3 is made up of 16 amino acids. In DNA, the CDR3 is TGTGCCAGCAGCCCAGGGGGGAAACGGGCAACAGATACGCAGTATTTT. Translating it yields CASSPGGKRATDTQYF.